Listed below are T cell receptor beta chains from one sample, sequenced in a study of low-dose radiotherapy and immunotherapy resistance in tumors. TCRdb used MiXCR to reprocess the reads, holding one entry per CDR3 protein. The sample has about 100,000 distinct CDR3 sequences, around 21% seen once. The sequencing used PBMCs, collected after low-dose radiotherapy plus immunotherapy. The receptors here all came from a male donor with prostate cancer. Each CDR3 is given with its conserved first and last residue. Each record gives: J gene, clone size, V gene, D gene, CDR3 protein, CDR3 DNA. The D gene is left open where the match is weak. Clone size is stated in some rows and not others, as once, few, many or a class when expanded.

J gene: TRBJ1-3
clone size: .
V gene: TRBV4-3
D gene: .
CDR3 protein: CASSQEPVSGNTIYF
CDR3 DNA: TGCGCCAGCAGCCAAGAACCCGTCTCTGGAAACACCATATATTTT

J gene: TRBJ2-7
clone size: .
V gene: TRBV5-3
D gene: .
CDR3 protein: CASSSYGLGRGYEQYF
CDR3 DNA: TGTGCCAGCAGCTCCTACGGTCTGGGGCGGGGTTACGAGCAGTACTTC

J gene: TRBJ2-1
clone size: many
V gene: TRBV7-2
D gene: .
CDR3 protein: CASTTLGGSYNEQFF
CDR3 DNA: TGTGCCAGCACCACCCTGGGTGGATCCTACAATGAGCAGTTCTTC

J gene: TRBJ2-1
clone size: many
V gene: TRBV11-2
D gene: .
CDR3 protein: CASSWDEQFF
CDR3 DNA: TGTGCCAGCTCCTGGGATGAGCAGTTCTTC

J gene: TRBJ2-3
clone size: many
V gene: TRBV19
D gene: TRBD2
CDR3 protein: CASRSPGRGGADTQYF
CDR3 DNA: TGTGCCAGTAGATCCCCGGGGCGGGGGGGGGCAGATACGCAGTATTTT

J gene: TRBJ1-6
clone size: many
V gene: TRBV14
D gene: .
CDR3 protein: CASSLPGLYNSPLHF
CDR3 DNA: TGTGCCAGCAGCCTACCGGGGCTTTATAATTCACCCCTCCACTTT

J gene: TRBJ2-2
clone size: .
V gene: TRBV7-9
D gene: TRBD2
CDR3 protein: CASLRGTWGEGNTGELFF
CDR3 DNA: TGTGCCAGCCTACGCGGCACTTGGGGGGAGGGTAACACCGGGGAGCTGTTTTTT

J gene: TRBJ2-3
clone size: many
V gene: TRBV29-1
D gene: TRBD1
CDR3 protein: CSVRAFDREEDTQYF
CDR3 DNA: TGCAGCGTCCGTGCCTTCGACAGGGAAGAGGATACGCAGTATTTT

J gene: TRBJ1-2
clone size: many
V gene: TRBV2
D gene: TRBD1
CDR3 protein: CASSVRTGKGGYTF
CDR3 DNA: TGTGCCAGCAGTGTTAGGACAGGGAAAGGTGGCTACACCTTC

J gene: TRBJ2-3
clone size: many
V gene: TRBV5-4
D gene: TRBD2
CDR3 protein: CASSRTSGTSTDTQYF
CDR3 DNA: TGTGCCAGCAGCAGGACTAGCGGGACAAGCACAGATACGCAGTATTTT